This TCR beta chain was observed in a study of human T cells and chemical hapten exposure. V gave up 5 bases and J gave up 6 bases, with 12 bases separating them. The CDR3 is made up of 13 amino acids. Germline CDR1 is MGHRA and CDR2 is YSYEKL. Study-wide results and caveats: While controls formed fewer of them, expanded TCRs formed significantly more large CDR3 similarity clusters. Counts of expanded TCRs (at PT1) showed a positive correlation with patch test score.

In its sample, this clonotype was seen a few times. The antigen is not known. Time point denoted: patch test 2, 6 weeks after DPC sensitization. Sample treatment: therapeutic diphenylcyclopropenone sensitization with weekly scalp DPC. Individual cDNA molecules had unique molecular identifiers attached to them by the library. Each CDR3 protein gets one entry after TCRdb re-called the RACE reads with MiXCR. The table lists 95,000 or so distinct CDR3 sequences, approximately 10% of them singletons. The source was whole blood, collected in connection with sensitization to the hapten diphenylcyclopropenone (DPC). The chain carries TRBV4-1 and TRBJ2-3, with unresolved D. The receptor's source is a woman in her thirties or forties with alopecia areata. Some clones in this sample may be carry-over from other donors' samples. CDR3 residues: CASSMGLGDTQYF. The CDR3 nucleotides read TGCGCCAGCAGCATGGGGTTGGGGGATACGCAGTATTTT.